A single sample gave rise to the 9 T cell receptor beta chains below, sequenced in a study of regulatory T cells in long-lasting Graves disease. The time point here: newly diagnosed GD, antithyroid drugs for less than 3 months. From PBMCs, RNA was extracted and then used to make the TCR library. TCR beta libraries were built with iRepertoire HTBI primers and Arm-PCR of CDR3 regions. TCRdb reprocessed the multiplex PCR reads with MiXCR, giving one entry per CDR3 protein. The sample lists about 540,000 distinct CDR3 sequences; roughly 13% were seen once. The data also belong to a second study, concerning T cells in Graves' hyperthyroidism and ophthalmopathy.

The sample was peripheral blood mononuclear cells (PBMCs), taken at new diagnosis, from a patient treated with antithyroid drugs. These receptors all stem from a man aged 30 to 39 with Graves disease.

A few counts support this clonotype. V usage is TRBV29-1 and J usage is TRBJ2-2; D not resolved. The ends were cut back, 3 bases at V and 0 bases at J, with 5 bases in the middle. CDR3 size: 13 residues. Germline-derived CDR1 and CDR2 are SQVTM and ANQGSEA. CDR3 residues: CSVERSNTGELFF. The DNA of the CDR3 is TGCAGCGTTGAGCGGTCGAACACCGGGGAGCTGTTTTTT.

This clonotype was counted ten times or more. The V gene is TRBV27, the J gene TRBJ2-3; D perhaps matches TRBD2 (5 bases). The CDR3 runs to 13 residues. Trimming pared 6 bases from V and 8 bases from J, leaving 15 bases between. Per germline, CDR1 MNHEY and CDR2 SMNVEV (reference sequence). CDR3 DNA sequence: TGTGCCAGCAGACCAATAGGAGGACTTACGCAGTATTTT. Amino acid sequence: CASRPIGGLTQYF.

The genes are TRBV10-3 and TRBJ2-7, with 8 bases aligning to TRBD2. V lost 6 bases, J lost 5 bases, and 3 bases stayed unmatched. The CDR3 has 12 amino acids. Per germline, CDR1 ENHRY and CDR2 SYGVKD. CDR3 in amino acids: CAISGTSNEQYF. The CDR3 DNA sequence: TGTGCCATCAGCGGGACTAGTAACGAGCAGTACTTC.

This clonotype came up many times. The V gene is TRBV12-3 or TRBV12-4, the J gene TRBJ2-1, with 8 bases lining up with TRBD2. Matching the DNA end better, TRBJ2-5 makes the J call doubtful. This CDR3 contains 16 residues. The CDR3 here is CASSLAGAGAQETQYF. The CDR3 coding sequence is TGTGCCAGCAGTTTAGCGGGAGCGGGAGCCCAAGAGACCCAGTACTTC.

This clonotype was seen a handful of times. This sequence joins TRBV7-8 and TRBJ2-2; either TRBD1 or TRBD2 may supply D (5 bases each). Trimming pared 4 bases from V and 4 bases from J, leaving 19 bases between. The CDR3 extends over 17 amino acids. Germline CDR1 is SGHVS and CDR2 is FQNEAQ. The CDR3 region is CASSSRLGAISTGELFF. The CDR3 DNA sequence: TGTGCCAGCAGCTCCCGACTCGGGGCAATATCCACCGGGGAGCTGTTTTTT.

This clonotype was detected only a few times. V gene TRBV7-3 combines with J gene TRBJ2-2, with TRBD2 matching over 9 bases. Germline lookup yields CDR1 SGHTA and CDR2 FQGTGA. The V gene end was trimmed by 5 bases and the J gene end by 6 bases; junction bases not matched to a gene: 10. The CDR3 consists of 16 residues. CDR3 bases: TGTGCCAGCAGCCCCATGGCGGGAGGGATCGCCGGGGAGCTGTTTTTT. Translation gives CASSPMAGGIAGELFF.

This clonotype was recorded a few times. This may be a read error, as it is one base from a much larger clone. The CDR3 loop reads CTSSLEGGIEALEQYF. As DNA, the CDR3 is TGTACCAGCAGTCTTGAGGGCGGGATCGAAGCCCTCGAGCAGTACTTC. The genes are TRBV11-2 and TRBJ2-7; tentative D call: TRBD2 (6 bases). The CDR3 contains 16 residues. CDR1 SGHAT and CDR2 FQNNGV come from the germline V gene.

This clonotype was picked up a small number of times. The J gene is TRBJ2-7, the V gene TRBV29-1; 10 positions agree with TRBD1. Trimming removed 7 bases from V and 6 bases from J; junction bases left unmatched: 18. Germline-derived CDR1 and CDR2 are SQVTM and ANQGSEA. CDR3 size: 16 residues. As DNA, the CDR3 is TGCAGCGCCCGACAGACCGGGACAGGGGTAATGGGCGAGCAGTACTTC. This encodes CSARQTGTGVMGEQYF.

A few counts support this clonotype. The CDR3 DNA reads TGTGCCTGGAGGGGAACAGGGTACAATGAGCAGTTCTTC. It codes for CAWRGTGYNEQFF. The chain links TRBV30 to TRBJ2-1; tentatively, D is TRBD1 (6 bases). Germline CDR1 reads GTSNPN; CDR2 reads SVGIG (reference sequence). The CDR3 length is 13 residues. The germline V and J ends were trimmed by 3 bases and 4 bases, with 10 bases remaining between them. The full variable domain, completed using reference TRBV30 and TRBJ2-1, is SQTIHQWPATLVQPVGSPLSLECTVEGTSNPNLYWYRQAAGRGLQLLFYSVGIGQISSEVPQNLSASRPQDRQFILSSKKLLLSDSGFYLCAWRGTGYNEQFFGPGTRLTVL.